This TCR beta chain was recovered during a study of cytomegalovirus exposure and HLA in healthy donors. This CDR3 is built from 12 residues. Germline V gene data show CDR1 as LNHDA and CDR2 as SQIVND (reference sequence). Trimming stripped 3 bases from V and 6 bases from J, with 8 bases between. PCR involved 60 Vbeta and 13 Jbeta primers. Clones were read by immunoSEQ multiplex PCR, and TCRdb kept only the in-frame ones, dropping some. The data contain some 120,000 clones, around 75% of them seen just once; the ten biggest clones take up approximately 0.9%. The chain carries TRBV19 and TRBJ1-1; D gene unclear. Specimen: PBMCs. This sequence originates from a woman between 25 and 40 years old in good health and CMV-seronegative. The CDR3 region has the DNA TGTGCCAGTAGTATCGGAACAGCTGAAGCTTTCTTT. It specifies CASSIGTAEAFF.